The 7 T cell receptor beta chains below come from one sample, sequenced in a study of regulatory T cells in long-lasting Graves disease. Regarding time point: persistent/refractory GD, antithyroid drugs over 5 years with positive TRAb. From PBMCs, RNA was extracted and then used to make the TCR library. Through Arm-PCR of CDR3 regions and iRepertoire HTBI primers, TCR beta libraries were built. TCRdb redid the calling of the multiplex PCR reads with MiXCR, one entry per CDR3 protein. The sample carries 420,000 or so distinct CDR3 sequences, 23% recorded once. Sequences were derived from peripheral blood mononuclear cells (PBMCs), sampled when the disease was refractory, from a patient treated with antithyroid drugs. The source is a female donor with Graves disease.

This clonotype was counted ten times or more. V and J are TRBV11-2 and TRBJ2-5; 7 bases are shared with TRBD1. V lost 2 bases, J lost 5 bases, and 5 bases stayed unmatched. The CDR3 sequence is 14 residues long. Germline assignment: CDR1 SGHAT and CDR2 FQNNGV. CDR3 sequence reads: CASSLPTGAETQYF. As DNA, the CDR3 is TGTGCCAGCAGCTTACCAACAGGGGCGGAGACCCAGTACTTC.

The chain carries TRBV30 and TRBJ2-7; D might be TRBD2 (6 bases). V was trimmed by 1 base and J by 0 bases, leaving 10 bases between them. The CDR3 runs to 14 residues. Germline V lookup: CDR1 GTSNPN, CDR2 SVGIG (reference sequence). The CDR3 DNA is TGTGCCTGGAGTGATTGGCGGGGCTCCTACGAGCAGTACTTC. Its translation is CAWSDWRGSYEQYF. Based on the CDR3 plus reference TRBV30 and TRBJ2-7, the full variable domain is SQTIHQWPATLVQPVGSPLSLECTVEGTSNPNLYWYRQAAGRGLQLLFYSVGIGQISSEVPQNLSASRPQDRQFILSSKKLLLSDSGFYLCAWSDWRGSYEQYFGPGTRLTVT.

The CDR3 region is CASSLSRGGMNTEAFF. CDR3 DNA sequence: TGTGCCAGCAGCTTATCCAGGGGTGGGATGAACACTGAAGCTTTCTTT. The gene calls are TRBV7-2 and TRBJ1-1, with a tentative D call TRBD1 (6 bases). Per the germline V gene, CDR1 is SGHTA and CDR2 is FQGNSA. Trimming took off 2 bases at V and 0 bases at J, with 13 bases between the two ends. There are 16 residues in the CDR3.

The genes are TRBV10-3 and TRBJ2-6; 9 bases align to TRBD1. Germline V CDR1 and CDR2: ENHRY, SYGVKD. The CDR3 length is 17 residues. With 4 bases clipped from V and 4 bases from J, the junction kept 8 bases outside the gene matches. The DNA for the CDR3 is TGTGCCATCAGTGTTACAGGGGGCTCTTACGGGGCCAACGTCCTGACTTTC. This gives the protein CAISVTGGSYGANVLTF.

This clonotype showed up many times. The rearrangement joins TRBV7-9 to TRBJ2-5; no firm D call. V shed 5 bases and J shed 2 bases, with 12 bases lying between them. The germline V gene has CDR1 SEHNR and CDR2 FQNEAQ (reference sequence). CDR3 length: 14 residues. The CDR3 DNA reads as TGTGCCAGCAGCGGCCTGTTAGGGCAAGAGACCCAGTACTTC. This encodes CASSGLLGQETQYF.

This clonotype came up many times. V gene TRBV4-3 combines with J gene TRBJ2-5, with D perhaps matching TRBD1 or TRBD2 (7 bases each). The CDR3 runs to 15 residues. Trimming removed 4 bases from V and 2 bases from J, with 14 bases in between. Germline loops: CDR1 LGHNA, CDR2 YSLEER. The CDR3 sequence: CASSPGGGYQETQYF. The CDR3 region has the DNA TGCGCCAGCAGCCCAGGGGGAGGGTATCAAGAGACCCAGTACTTC.

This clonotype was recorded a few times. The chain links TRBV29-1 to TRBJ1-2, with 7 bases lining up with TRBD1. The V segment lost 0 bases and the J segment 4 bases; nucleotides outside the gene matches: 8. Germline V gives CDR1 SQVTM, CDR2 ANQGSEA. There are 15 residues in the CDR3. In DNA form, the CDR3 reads TGCAGCGTTGAAGATCTGGCAGGGGGGCCCTATGGCTACACCTTC. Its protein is CSVEDLAGGPYGYTF.